This T cell receptor (beta chain) was captured by sequencing in a study of T cell clonality in common variable immunodeficiency (dated by TCRdb to the mid-2010s). Summary of the overall study and its limitations: Fewer deletions and N-nucleotide insertions were reportedly observed in CVID TCRbeta sequences, and highly modified clones with 13 or more V deletions were reportedly absent from CVID TCRbeta sequences. CVID subjects shared fewer TCRbeta clones with each other than healthy controls did (p < 0.0001). According to the authors, finding the cause of the higher clonality in CVID would require sequencing the repertoires of T cell subpopulations. Even though DNA input was equal, the average per sample came to 82,000 or so unique sequences for controls compared with 30,000 to 40,000 for CVID samples. Correlations between repertoire features and clinical complications were limited by patient heterogeneity within the CVID cohort. TCRbeta clonality was higher in CVID subjects than in healthy controls (t-test p = 0.018), and the increase was most characteristic of about a third of subjects.

This clone was counted ten times or more. The specificity of this receptor is unknown. The missing CDR3 end, 3 residues past where the read stops, is filled in from the germline J gene. Most of the CVID patients and most of the healthy controls were of Caucasian heritage. From each donor, roughly 5 to 9 ml of heparinized peripheral whole blood was collected. Genomic DNA from adults with common variable immune deficiency (CVID) and from healthy adult controls was used for sequencing of TCRbeta CDR3 repertoires. There were approximately 22 healthy adult volunteers in the control group (approximately 12 female and 10 male), ranging in age from about 23 to 75 years, with a mean age of almost 35. Diluted blood was density-centrifuged over Hypaque 1077 or Ficoll-Paque to isolate peripheral blood mononuclear cells. Unsorted mononuclear cells served as the source of genomic DNA, which was extracted either by Qiagen column purification or by a centrifugation-based method.

For sequencing, equivalent amounts of genomic DNA were input from CVID and control samples. For every sample, a 60 bp segment covering the rearranged TCRbeta CDR3 region was amplified and then sequenced. TCRbeta amplification used the immunoSEQ assay, a bias-corrected multiplex PCR with high-throughput sequencing. Per the source publication's procedure: Every unique nucleotide sequence was considered a clone and was annotated with V, D and J genes, copy number and frequency. Sequences were labeled productive if in frame, and non-productive if out of frame or containing stop codons. As previously described, clonality was calculated on the basis of Shannon's entropy. The predicted amino acid sequences of productive clones were used to derive mean CDR3 Kyte-Doolittle hydropathy. Hierarchical clustering of scaled V gene usage was performed with the R hclust function using Manhattan distance and complete linkage. Clone sharing by CDR3 amino acid sequence was assessed by resampling 12 repertoires per group over 100 rounds. Repertoires were searched for more than 55 published EBV-specific and fewer than 300 published CMV-specific TCRbeta sequences. Two CVID samples yielding fewer than 10,000 sequences were excluded from analysis, leaving 42 CVID repertoires. TCRdb took this table from immuneACCESS and kept in-frame rearrangements with V and J called. Such tables lack part of the clones; where checked against another copy, unresolved V genes explain under half of the gap, and the rest is unexplained. Clone size and the V and J calls come from that table; the DNA yielded D and trimming. Here the sample lists some 50,000 clones, none seen once only. Of the sample, about 1.7% falls within the top ten clones.

The CDR3 sequence holds 14 residues, the cysteine and phenylalanine included. Part of the CDR3 DNA is given, 33 bases translated from base 1. V has 4 bases trimmed and J has 6 bases trimmed; junction bases matching no gene number 6. The germline V gene (reference sequence) provides CDR1 DFQATT and CDR2 SNEGSKA. The rearrangement combines TRBV20-1 with TRBJ2-1, with 10 bases aligning to TRBD2. This sequence originates from a person between 18 and 70 years old in good health. Material for sequencing was peripheral blood mononuclear cells. The covered CDR3 bases are TGCAGTGCTATAGCGGGAGGCCCGGGCAATGAG. This encodes CSAIAGGPGNE. The full CDR3 sequence reads CSAIAGGPGNEQFF.